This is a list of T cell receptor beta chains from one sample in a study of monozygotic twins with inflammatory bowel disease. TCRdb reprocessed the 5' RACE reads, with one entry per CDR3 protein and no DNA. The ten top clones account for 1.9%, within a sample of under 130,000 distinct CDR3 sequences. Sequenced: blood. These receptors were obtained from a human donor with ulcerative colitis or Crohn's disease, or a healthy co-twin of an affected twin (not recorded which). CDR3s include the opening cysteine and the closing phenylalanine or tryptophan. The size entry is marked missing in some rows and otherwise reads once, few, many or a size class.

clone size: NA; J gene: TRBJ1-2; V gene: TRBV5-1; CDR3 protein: CASSPGVKGYTF
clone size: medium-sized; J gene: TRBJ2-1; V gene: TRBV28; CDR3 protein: CASSFTRGATYNEQFF
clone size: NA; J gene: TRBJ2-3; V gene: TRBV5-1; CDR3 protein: CASSGGRGHNTDTQYF
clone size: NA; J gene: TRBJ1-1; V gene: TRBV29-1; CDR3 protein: CSGTENTEAFF
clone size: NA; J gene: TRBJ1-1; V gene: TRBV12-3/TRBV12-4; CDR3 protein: CASSLGQGKGAFF
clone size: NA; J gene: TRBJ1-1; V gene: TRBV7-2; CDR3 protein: CASSFRTDGNTEAFF
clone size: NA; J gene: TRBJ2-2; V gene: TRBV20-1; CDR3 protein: CSARDSRELFF
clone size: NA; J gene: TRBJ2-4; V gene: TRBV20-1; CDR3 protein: CSASDRGKNIQYF
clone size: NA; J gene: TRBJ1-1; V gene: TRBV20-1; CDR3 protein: CSARGGALDAFF
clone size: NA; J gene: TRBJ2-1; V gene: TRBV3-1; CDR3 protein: CASSQANEQFF
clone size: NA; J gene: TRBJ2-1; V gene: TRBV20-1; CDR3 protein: CSARDTPEQFF
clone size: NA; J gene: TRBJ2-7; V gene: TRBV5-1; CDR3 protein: CASSLVAGGSEQYF
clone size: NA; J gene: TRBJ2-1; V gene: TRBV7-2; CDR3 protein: CASSSGTVVNEQFF
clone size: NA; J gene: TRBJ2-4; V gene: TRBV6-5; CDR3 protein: CASSSEEKNIQYF
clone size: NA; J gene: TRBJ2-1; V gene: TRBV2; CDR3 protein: CASSEDRHNEQFF
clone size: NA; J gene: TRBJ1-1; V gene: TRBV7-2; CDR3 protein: CASNGQGRTEAFF
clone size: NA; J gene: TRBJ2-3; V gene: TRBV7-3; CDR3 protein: CASSYDSMGDTQYF
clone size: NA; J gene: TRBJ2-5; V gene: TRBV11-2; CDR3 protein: CASSLGAPETQYF
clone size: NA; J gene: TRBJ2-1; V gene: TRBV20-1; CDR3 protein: CSARVWGKGTRRYNEQFF
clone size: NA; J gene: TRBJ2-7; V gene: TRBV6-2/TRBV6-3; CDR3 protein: CASSFGDSRYEQYF
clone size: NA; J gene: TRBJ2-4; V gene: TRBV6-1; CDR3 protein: CASSGVGGNIQYF
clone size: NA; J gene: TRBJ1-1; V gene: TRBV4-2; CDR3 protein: CASSHSREYTEAFF
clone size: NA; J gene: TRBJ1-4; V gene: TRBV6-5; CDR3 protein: CASSYVGSTNEKLFF
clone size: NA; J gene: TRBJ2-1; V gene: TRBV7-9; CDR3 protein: CASRQRGGGGENEQFF
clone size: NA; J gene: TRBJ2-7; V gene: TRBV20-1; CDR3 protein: CSADRGIYEQYF
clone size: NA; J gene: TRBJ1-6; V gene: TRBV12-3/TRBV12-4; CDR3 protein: CASRAGTARPNLHF
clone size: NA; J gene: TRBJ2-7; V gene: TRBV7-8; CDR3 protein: CASSLDPVYEQYF
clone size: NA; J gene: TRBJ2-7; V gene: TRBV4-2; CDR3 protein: CASSLGSQGALDEQYF
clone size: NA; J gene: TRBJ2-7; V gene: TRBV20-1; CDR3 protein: CSARDTGLALHEQYF
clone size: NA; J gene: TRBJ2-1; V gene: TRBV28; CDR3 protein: CASSLWGGSRSFNEQFF
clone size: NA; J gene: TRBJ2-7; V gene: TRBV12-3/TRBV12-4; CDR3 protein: CASSFVASQVHEQYF
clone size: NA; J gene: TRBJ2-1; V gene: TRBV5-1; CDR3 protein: CASSMTGFSYNEQFF
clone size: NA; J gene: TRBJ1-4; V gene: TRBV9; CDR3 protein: CASSGGTGGREKLFF
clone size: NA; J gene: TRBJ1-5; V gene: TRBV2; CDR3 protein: CASNRQGSGNQPQHF
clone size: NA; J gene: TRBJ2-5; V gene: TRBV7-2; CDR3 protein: CASSLGTLETQYF
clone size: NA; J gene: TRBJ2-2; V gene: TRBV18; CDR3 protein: CASSSSAQQLPSTGELFF
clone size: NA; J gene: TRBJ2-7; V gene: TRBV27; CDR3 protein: CATSSGYEQYF
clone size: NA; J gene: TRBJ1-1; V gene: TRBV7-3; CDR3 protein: CASSADRNTEAFF
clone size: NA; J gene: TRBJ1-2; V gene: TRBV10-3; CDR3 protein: CAISGTAFNYGYTF
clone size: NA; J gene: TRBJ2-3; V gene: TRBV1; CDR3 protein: CTSSRSGGREDTQYF
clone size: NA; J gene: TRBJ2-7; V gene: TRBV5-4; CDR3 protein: CASSLRTSFSEQYF